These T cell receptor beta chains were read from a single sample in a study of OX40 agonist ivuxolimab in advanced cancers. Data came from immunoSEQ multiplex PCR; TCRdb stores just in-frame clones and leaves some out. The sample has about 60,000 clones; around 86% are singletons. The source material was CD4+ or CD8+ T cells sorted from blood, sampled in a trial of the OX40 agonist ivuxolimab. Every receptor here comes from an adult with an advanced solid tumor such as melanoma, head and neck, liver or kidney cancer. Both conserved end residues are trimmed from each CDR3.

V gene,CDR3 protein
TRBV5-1,ASSLAAGPVYEQY
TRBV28,ASRPWGVRGYT
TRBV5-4,ASSLELFMNTEAF
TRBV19,ASRNTGVTDTQY
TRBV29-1,SVEDLPGGYT
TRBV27,ASSFGQGGTYEQY
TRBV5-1,ASSLEGGRARDTQY
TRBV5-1,ASSLATSSGELF
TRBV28,ASSYRVIFEAF
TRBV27,ASSLSPAQETQY
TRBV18,ASSPLTSEAF
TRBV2,ASSPQAGGLAGEQF
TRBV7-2,ASNSFGTEAF
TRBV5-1,ASRTSGYNEQF
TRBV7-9,ASSLGTGGENIQY
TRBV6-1,ASSILTGEATEAF
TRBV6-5,ASSYRASYEQY
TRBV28,ASSPTGTSGRNLLWTGELF
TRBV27,ASSDPGTGGLIT
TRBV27,ASSRPGGGYT
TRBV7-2,ASSWIADNEQF
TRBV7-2,ASSPYSTDTQY
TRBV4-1,ASSRDRVFNEQY
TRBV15,ATSRGTSGAYNEQF
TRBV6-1,ASSEGDVSNQPQH
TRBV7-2,ASSPGGRGQETQY